This record looks at one TCR beta chain sequence and its context. The germline gives CDR1 SNHLY, CDR2 FYNNEI. Trimming took off 6 bases at V and 9 bases at J, with 24 bases between the two ends. This CDR3 is built from 16 residues. In the original analysis: Estimation of nucleated cell counts was performed using reference gene primer amplification. Sequencing used immunoSEQ multiplex PCR; TCRdb keeps in-frame clones, though not all of them. V, J and clone size derive from that table, while D and trimming were established from the DNA sequence. The repertoire has about 19,000 clones, 88% of them found once; the top ten carry 8.5% to 14%. The sample originates from a study of blood T cell repertoires in COVID-19.

This clonotype originated in a human donor in a cohort sampled during active COVID-19. The rearrangement uses TRBV2 and TRBJ2-4; D possibly corresponds to TRBD1 (7 bases). Sequenced input: peripheral blood. CDR3 sequence: CASRPRGGTVYAIQYF. CDR3 DNA: TGTGCCAGCAGACCTAGGGGCGGGACAGTTTATGCCATTCAGTACTTC.